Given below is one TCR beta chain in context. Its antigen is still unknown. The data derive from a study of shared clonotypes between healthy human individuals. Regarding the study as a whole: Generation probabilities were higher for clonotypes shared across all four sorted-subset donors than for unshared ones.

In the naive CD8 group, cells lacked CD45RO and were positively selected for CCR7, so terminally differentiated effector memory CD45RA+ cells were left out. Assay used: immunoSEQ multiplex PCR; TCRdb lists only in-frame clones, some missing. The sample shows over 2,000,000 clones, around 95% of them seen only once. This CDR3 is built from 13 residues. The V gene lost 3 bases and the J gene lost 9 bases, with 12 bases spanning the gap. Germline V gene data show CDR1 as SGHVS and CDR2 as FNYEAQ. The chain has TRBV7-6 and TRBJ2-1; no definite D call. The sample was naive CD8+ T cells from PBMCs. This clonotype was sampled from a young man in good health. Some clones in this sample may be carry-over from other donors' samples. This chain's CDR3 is CASSFTLFAEQFF. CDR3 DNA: TGTGCCAGCAGCTTTACGCTTTTCGCTGAGCAGTTCTTC.